A selection of T cell receptor beta chains follows, all from one sample in a study of blood T cell repertoires in COVID-19. Sequencing used immunoSEQ multiplex PCR; TCRdb keeps in-frame clones, though not all of them. The table has some 91,000 clones, 60% to 85% seen once. The specimen was peripheral blood. The receptors were gathered from a man in his 70s with acute or convalescent COVID-19. Each CDR3 is given with its conserved first and last residue. The order of the fields is clone size, V gene, J gene, CDR3 protein. Rows give clone size only sometimes, using once, few, many, or a class for an expanded clone.

abundance: NA
v_gene: TRBV29-1
j_gene: TRBJ1-5
CDR3aa: CSVSQGASVQPQHF

abundance: NA
v_gene: TRBV3-1/TRBV3-2
j_gene: TRBJ2-3
CDR3aa: CASSHTLAGKADTQYF

abundance: NA
v_gene: TRBV5-1
j_gene: TRBJ2-2
CDR3aa: CASSLNEGNGELFF

abundance: NA
v_gene: TRBV7-9
j_gene: TRBJ1-1
CDR3aa: CASSLFFRAGRMNTEAFF

abundance: NA
v_gene: TRBV20-1
j_gene: TRBJ1-5
CDR3aa: CSASAPGNQPQHF

abundance: NA
v_gene: TRBV21-1
j_gene: TRBJ2-3
CDR3aa: CASSKALYGALDTDTQYF

abundance: NA
v_gene: TRBV19
j_gene: TRBJ2-1
CDR3aa: CASSTGGGAYNEQFF

abundance: few
v_gene: TRBV2
j_gene: TRBJ1-1
CDR3aa: CASKQGALTEAFF

abundance: NA
v_gene: TRBV28
j_gene: TRBJ1-2
CDR3aa: CASSGRTGGRYGYTF

abundance: few
v_gene: TRBV9
j_gene: TRBJ1-2
CDR3aa: CASSFAGTENYGYTF

abundance: NA
v_gene: TRBV12-3/TRBV12-4
j_gene: TRBJ1-2
CDR3aa: CASSFEWNYGYTF

abundance: NA
v_gene: TRBV11-3
j_gene: TRBJ2-1
CDR3aa: CASSFEGGEQFF

abundance: NA
v_gene: TRBV7-8
j_gene: TRBJ2-2
CDR3aa: CASNPQGINTGELFF

abundance: NA
v_gene: TRBV7-3
j_gene: TRBJ1-2
CDR3aa: CASSPAAGSNYGYTF

abundance: once
v_gene: TRBV18
j_gene: TRBJ1-4
CDR3aa: CASSPTQGTNEKLFF

abundance: NA
v_gene: TRBV10-3
j_gene: TRBJ1-3
CDR3aa: CAISESRGSSGNTIYF

abundance: NA
v_gene: TRBV7-3
j_gene: TRBJ2-1
CDR3aa: CASSLTSTPSSYNEQFF

abundance: NA
v_gene: TRBV15
j_gene: TRBJ1-1
CDR3aa: CATSRDVGGEAFF

abundance: once
v_gene: TRBV5-1
j_gene: TRBJ2-3
CDR3aa: CASGLAAQPTDTQYF

abundance: NA
v_gene: TRBV10-1
j_gene: TRBJ2-2
CDR3aa: CASSPGLAGSGELFF

abundance: NA
v_gene: TRBV19
j_gene: TRBJ2-3
CDR3aa: CASSSGTHTQYF

abundance: once
v_gene: TRBV28
j_gene: TRBJ2-6
CDR3aa: CASRGTVGGSSGANVLTF

abundance: NA
v_gene: TRBV2
j_gene: TRBJ2-3
CDR3aa: CASSSGQPSTDTQYF

abundance: NA
v_gene: TRBV27
j_gene: TRBJ1-2
CDR3aa: CASSSTQDYNYGYTF

abundance: once
v_gene: TRBV5-1
j_gene: TRBJ2-3
CDR3aa: CASSLEGGTDTQYF

abundance: NA
v_gene: TRBV7-9
j_gene: TRBJ2-1
CDR3aa: CASSAIWGTGANNEQFF

abundance: few
v_gene: TRBV5-1
j_gene: TRBJ1-2
CDR3aa: CASSLVGGDYGYTF

abundance: once
v_gene: TRBV7-2
j_gene: TRBJ1-1
CDR3aa: CASSLLNREAFF

abundance: NA
v_gene: TRBV7-2
j_gene: TRBJ1-1
CDR3aa: CASSIGGMNTEAFF

abundance: once
v_gene: TRBV5-5
j_gene: TRBJ2-4
CDR3aa: CASSLGSTGAKNIQYF

abundance: NA
v_gene: TRBV30
j_gene: TRBJ1-6
CDR3aa: CAWSVDRNSPLHF

abundance: NA
v_gene: TRBV5-6
j_gene: TRBJ2-3
CDR3aa: CASSLTGGWDTQYF

abundance: NA
v_gene: TRBV28
j_gene: TRBJ2-7
CDR3aa: CATVPGGRNEQYF

abundance: NA
v_gene: TRBV27
j_gene: TRBJ2-4
CDR3aa: CASSLYSGKNIQYF

abundance: NA
v_gene: TRBV5-1
j_gene: TRBJ1-1
CDR3aa: CASSVEGFTEAFF

abundance: NA
v_gene: TRBV6-5
j_gene: TRBJ1-2
CDR3aa: CASSYNRASGYTF

abundance: NA
v_gene: TRBV30
j_gene: TRBJ2-2
CDR3aa: CAWSVQTLNTGELFF

abundance: NA
v_gene: TRBV10-1
j_gene: TRBJ1-1
CDR3aa: CASSTGTAGTEAFF

abundance: many
v_gene: TRBV7-2
j_gene: TRBJ2-2
CDR3aa: CASSLVRGAGELFF

abundance: NA
v_gene: TRBV11-3
j_gene: TRBJ2-2
CDR3aa: CASSLGQGQNTGELFF

abundance: NA
v_gene: TRBV5-6
j_gene: TRBJ1-2
CDR3aa: CASSLLDRLANYGYTF

abundance: NA
v_gene: TRBV5-4
j_gene: TRBJ2-2
CDR3aa: CASSLAGRASKTGELFF

abundance: few
v_gene: TRBV4-1
j_gene: TRBJ1-1
CDR3aa: CASSQDLTDPEAFF

abundance: NA
v_gene: TRBV9
j_gene: TRBJ2-1
CDR3aa: CASSSTGPNEQFF

abundance: NA
v_gene: TRBV27
j_gene: TRBJ2-2
CDR3aa: CASRTTSGRGKRTGELFF

abundance: NA
v_gene: TRBV27
j_gene: TRBJ1-1
CDR3aa: CASSPSSGGDTEAFF

abundance: NA
v_gene: TRBV3-1/TRBV3-2
j_gene: TRBJ2-3
CDR3aa: CASSQVVSRFPDTQYF

abundance: NA
v_gene: TRBV28
j_gene: TRBJ1-1
CDR3aa: CASSPPTGLNTEAFF

abundance: NA
v_gene: TRBV28
j_gene: TRBJ2-7
CDR3aa: CASSLGQGFRAYEQYF

abundance: NA
v_gene: TRBV4-1
j_gene: TRBJ1-4
CDR3aa: CASSGGTNEKLFF

abundance: NA
v_gene: TRBV2
j_gene: TRBJ2-7
CDR3aa: CASSLDRGTYEQYF

abundance: NA
v_gene: TRBV2
j_gene: TRBJ1-6
CDR3aa: CASSGQVNSPLHF

abundance: NA
v_gene: TRBV14
j_gene: TRBJ2-3
CDR3aa: CASSQGLAGLADTDTQYF